This entry is about one TCR beta chain. The record originates from a study of control samples from healthy donors and cancer patients. The assay was immunoSEQ multiplex PCR, and TCRdb's table has in-frame clones only and misses some. The sample lists 65,000 to 90,000 clones; 94% were seen once. Germline V gene sequence: CDR1 MGHRA, CDR2 YSYEKL. Trimming took off 4 bases at V and 5 bases at J, with 18 bases between the two ends. This CDR3 has 16 amino acids. Sample: blood. The genes are TRBV4-1 and TRBJ1-5; D gene uncertain. The TCR was taken from a woman between 25 and 40 years old in good health. CDR3 amino acids: CASSPAPDSAHQPQHF. The CDR3 DNA follows: TGCGCCAGCAGCCCAGCTCCCGATTCGGCCCATCAGCCCCAGCATTTT.